Listed below are T cell receptor beta chains from one sample, sequenced in a study of CD8 T cells in Susac syndrome. TCRdb re-called the immunoSEQ multiplex PCR reads with MiXCR, one entry per CDR3 protein. The sample carries some 160,000 distinct CDR3 sequences, approximately 96% recorded once. The sample taken for sequencing was CD4+ T cells from PBMCs. The origin of the receptors is a human donor with Susac syndrome. The CDR3 runs from the conserved cysteine through the conserved F or W. D genes are given only for firm matches. Clone sizes are given selectively: once, few, many, or a class where the clone is expanded.

DNA: TGTGCCAGCAGTTACGATGGGGGTATCGGAGCTTTCTTT
CDR3: CASSYDGGIGAFF
D: NA
V: TRBV6-5
J: TRBJ1-1
size: once

DNA: TGTGCCAGCAGCCAAGAAAGAGGCACAGATACGCAGTATTTT
CDR3: CASSQERGTDTQYF
D: NA
V: TRBV14
J: TRBJ2-3
size: NA

DNA: TGTGCCAGCAGCTTAGCGGCCATGGACTGGGAGCAGTACTTC
CDR3: CASSLAAMDWEQYF
D: NA
V: TRBV7-9
J: TRBJ2-7
size: NA

DNA: TGTGCCAGCACCCCGACTATCCCGGGCGGCACAGATACGCAGTATTTT
CDR3: CASTPTIPGGTDTQYF
D: NA
V: TRBV27
J: TRBJ2-3
size: NA

DNA: TGTGCCAGCAGCACCGAGGACAGATCCTCCTTT
CDR3: CASSTEDRSSF
D: NA
V: TRBV21-1
J: TRBJ1-5
size: NA

DNA: TGTGCCAGCAGTTCGAGTAGTAGCAATCAGCCCCAGCATTTT
CDR3: CASSSSSSNQPQHF
D: NA
V: TRBV6-6
J: TRBJ1-5
size: NA

DNA: TGCAGCGCAGCCGGGACTAGCCGAAGGGGGGACACCGGGGAGCTGTTTTTT
CDR3: CSAAGTSRRGDTGELFF
D: TRBD2
V: TRBV29-1
J: TRBJ2-2
size: NA

DNA: TGTGCCAGCAGTTTATTACAGGGTTCAGGCGGGGAGCTGTTTTTT
CDR3: CASSLLQGSGGELFF
D: NA
V: TRBV28
J: TRBJ2-2
size: NA

DNA: TGTGCCAGCAGCCAGTTGAACACCATATATTTT
CDR3: CASSQLNTIYF
D: NA
V: TRBV3-1
J: TRBJ1-3
size: NA

DNA: TGTGCCAGCAGCCCCCGGGACAGGGGATCGTCACCCCTCCACTTT
CDR3: CASSPRDRGSSPLHF
D: TRBD1
V: TRBV5-6
J: TRBJ1-6
size: NA

DNA: TGCAGCGTTGCGGGGACTAGCGGAGTTTACGAGCAGTACTTC
CDR3: CSVAGTSGVYEQYF
D: TRBD2
V: TRBV29-1
J: TRBJ2-7
size: NA

DNA: TGTGCCAGCTCACCATCTGGACAGGGAGGCGCCGGGGAGCTGTTTTTT
CDR3: CASSPSGQGGAGELFF
D: TRBD1
V: TRBV18
J: TRBJ2-2
size: NA

DNA: TGTGCCAGCATGGAACTTAGTTCCACTGAAGCTTTCTTT
CDR3: CASMELSSTEAFF
D: NA
V: TRBV25-1
J: TRBJ1-1
size: NA

DNA: TGTGCCAGCAGCCCGGACCCCTCAGGGACCTACGAGCAGTACTTC
CDR3: CASSPDPSGTYEQYF
D: NA
V: TRBV3-1
J: TRBJ2-7
size: NA

DNA: TGCGCCAGCAGAGTTGACCGGGACAGCAATCAGCCCCAGCATTTT
CDR3: CASRVDRDSNQPQHF
D: NA
V: TRBV5-1
J: TRBJ1-5
size: NA

DNA: TGCAGCGTCGCCCCGATCCACCTGGGGACTGAAGCTTTCTTT
CDR3: CSVAPIHLGTEAFF
D: NA
V: TRBV29-1
J: TRBJ1-1
size: once

DNA: TGCAGTGCTAGAGATTGGACGGGGTCCTACGAGCAGTACTTC
CDR3: CSARDWTGSYEQYF
D: NA
V: TRBV20-1
J: TRBJ2-7
size: NA

DNA: TGTGCCAGCAGCTTAAGAGGGACAGGGATCTACGAGCAGTACTTC
CDR3: CASSLRGTGIYEQYF
D: TRBD1
V: TRBV13
J: TRBJ2-7
size: NA

DNA: TGTGCCAGCAGTGAAAGGCGTGGATCCGACGAGCAGTACTTC
CDR3: CASSERRGSDEQYF
D: NA
V: TRBV25-1
J: TRBJ2-7
size: NA

DNA: TGTGCCAGCAGCAATGGAGGGGCTGAGATCTACGAGCAGTACTTC
CDR3: CASSNGGAEIYEQYF
D: NA
V: TRBV28
J: TRBJ2-7
size: NA

DNA: TGCAGTGCTGGTTCGGGCAATCAGCCCCAGCATTTT
CDR3: CSAGSGNQPQHF
D: NA
V: TRBV20-1
J: TRBJ1-5
size: NA

DNA: TGTGCCAGCAGCTTAGAGCTAGCGGGAGTGGAAGATACGCAGTATTTT
CDR3: CASSLELAGVEDTQYF
D: TRBD2
V: TRBV7-3
J: TRBJ2-3
size: NA

DNA: TGCAGTGCTAGTGTCCTGTCAACGAACACCGGGGAGCTGTTTTTT
CDR3: CSASVLSTNTGELFF
D: NA
V: TRBV20-1
J: TRBJ2-2
size: NA

DNA: TGCAGTGCTAGGGGCACAGGGGCTGTGAACACTGAAGCTTTCTTT
CDR3: CSARGTGAVNTEAFF
D: TRBD1
V: TRBV20-1
J: TRBJ1-1
size: NA

DNA: TGCGCCAGCAGCTTGGACGGGGTCCCGAACACTGAAGCTTTCTTT
CDR3: CASSLDGVPNTEAFF
D: NA
V: TRBV5-1
J: TRBJ1-1
size: NA

DNA: TGCGCCAGCAGCCAAGCTCGCCTAGGGTCCTCAACCGGGGAGCTGTTTTTT
CDR3: CASSQARLGSSTGELFF
D: NA
V: TRBV4-1
J: TRBJ2-2
size: once

DNA: TGCGCCAGCAGCTTGGCGGACAGGAGGGGCACTGAAGCTTTCTTT
CDR3: CASSLADRRGTEAFF
D: TRBD1
V: TRBV5-1
J: TRBJ1-1
size: NA

DNA: TGTGCCAGCAGCGTAGTACAGGGGATGAACACTGAAGCTTTCTTT
CDR3: CASSVVQGMNTEAFF
D: TRBD1
V: TRBV9
J: TRBJ1-1
size: NA

DNA: TGCAGTGCTAGAGATAAAGGGAATCATTCACCCCTCCACTTT
CDR3: CSARDKGNHSPLHF
D: NA
V: TRBV20-1
J: TRBJ1-6
size: NA

DNA: TGTGCCAGCAAGACGAGTGAGACCCAGTACTTC
CDR3: CASKTSETQYF
D: NA
V: TRBV2
J: TRBJ2-5
size: NA

DNA: TGTGCCAGCAGTTTCGGACTAGAACCGTACTTC
CDR3: CASSFGLEPYF
D: TRBD2
V: TRBV12-3/TRBV12-4
J: TRBJ2-4
size: NA

DNA: TGTGCCAGCAGTTACCCCCGCCCGGCAGACAGGGGACAAGAGACCCAGTACTTC
CDR3: CASSYPRPADRGQETQYF
D: TRBD1
V: TRBV6-5
J: TRBJ2-5
size: NA

DNA: TGTGCCAGCAGCCGGGGACAGGGCGGGAGTGGGGGCTATGGCTACACCTTC
CDR3: CASSRGQGGSGGYGYTF
D: TRBD1
V: TRBV6-1
J: TRBJ1-2
size: NA

DNA: TGTGCCAGCAGCCAAGTGGGACTAGCCTACGAGCAGTACTTC
CDR3: CASSQVGLAYEQYF
D: TRBD2
V: TRBV3-1
J: TRBJ2-7
size: NA

DNA: TGCAGCGCTCGACCGGAGGGTAGGGCCTACGAGCAGTACTTC
CDR3: CSARPEGRAYEQYF
D: NA
V: TRBV29-1
J: TRBJ2-7
size: NA

DNA: TGTGCCAGCAGTGTGGAGGGGAGTTCTGAAGCTTTCTTT
CDR3: CASSVEGSSEAFF
D: NA
V: TRBV2
J: TRBJ1-1
size: NA

DNA: TGTGCCAGCAGCTTATTAACAGGGATCCAAGAGACCCAGTACTTC
CDR3: CASSLLTGIQETQYF
D: NA
V: TRBV5-4
J: TRBJ2-5
size: NA

DNA: TGTGCCATCAGTGATGGGGGGACAGGAGCTTTCTTT
CDR3: CAISDGGTGAFF
D: TRBD1
V: TRBV10-3
J: TRBJ1-1
size: NA

DNA: TGTGCCAGCAGCTCAAACAGGGGTCTGGATGAAAAACTGTTTTTT
CDR3: CASSSNRGLDEKLFF
D: TRBD1
V: TRBV6-6
J: TRBJ1-4
size: NA

DNA: TGCAGTGGGGGGCTCCTTTACCGTGGGTCATATGGCTACACCTTC
CDR3: CSGGLLYRGSYGYTF
D: NA
V: TRBV20-1
J: TRBJ1-2
size: NA

DNA: TGTGCCAGCAGTGCCCCGAGCGGGACGAACACCGGGGAGCTGTTTTTT
CDR3: CASSAPSGTNTGELFF
D: TRBD2
V: TRBV25-1
J: TRBJ2-2
size: NA

DNA: TGTGCCAGCAGTGCAAGGCCCGGGACTAGCGGGACCTACGAGCAGTACTTC
CDR3: CASSARPGTSGTYEQYF
D: TRBD2
V: TRBV28
J: TRBJ2-7
size: NA

DNA: TGCAGTGCTAGATCTTACCGGGAGGGCGAGCAGTACTTC
CDR3: CSARSYREGEQYF
D: TRBD2
V: TRBV20-1
J: TRBJ2-7
size: NA

DNA: TGTGCCAGCAGTTGGGGACAGGCGGGGAATCAGCCCCAGCATTTT
CDR3: CASSWGQAGNQPQHF
D: TRBD1
V: TRBV12-3/TRBV12-4
J: TRBJ1-5
size: NA

DNA: TGTGCCAGCAGTTACCGGGACCTGGCTTACGAGCAGTACTTC
CDR3: CASSYRDLAYEQYF
D: NA
V: TRBV6-5
J: TRBJ2-7
size: NA

DNA: TGCAGTGCTGAGGAGCAACCAAATCAAGAGACCCAGTACTTC
CDR3: CSAEEQPNQETQYF
D: NA
V: TRBV20-1
J: TRBJ2-5
size: NA

DNA: TGTGCCAGCAGCTTGGGCCGTAGTTGGGGCGGAGAGACCCAGTACTTC
CDR3: CASSLGRSWGGETQYF
D: NA
V: TRBV5-6
J: TRBJ2-5
size: NA

DNA: TGTGCCACCTCTCATGGAGGGACAGCGAGTATGAACAATGAGCAGTTCTTC
CDR3: CATSHGGTASMNNEQFF
D: NA
V: TRBV15
J: TRBJ2-1
size: NA

DNA: TGTGCCAGCAGTTCAGACAGGCCGGGCGGCTACACCTTC
CDR3: CASSSDRPGGYTF
D: NA
V: TRBV7-9
J: TRBJ1-2
size: NA

DNA: TGCAGTGCTGGCGCGGGGGGATTGGACATTCAGTACTTC
CDR3: CSAGAGGLDIQYF
D: TRBD2
V: TRBV20-1
J: TRBJ2-4
size: NA

DNA: TGTGCCAGCTCACCCAATACCGGGACAGGACTAACCTACGAGCAGTACTTC
CDR3: CASSPNTGTGLTYEQYF
D: TRBD1
V: TRBV18
J: TRBJ2-7
size: NA

DNA: TGCAGCGTTTCCGGGGTGGTGAACACTGAAGCTTTCTTT
CDR3: CSVSGVVNTEAFF
D: NA
V: TRBV29-1
J: TRBJ1-1
size: once

DNA: TGCAGTGCTAGAGTTCGACAGCCGAATATCAACGAGCAGTACTTC
CDR3: CSARVRQPNINEQYF
D: NA
V: TRBV20-1
J: TRBJ2-7
size: NA

DNA: TGTGCCAGCAGCGCCTTGACAGGCTACGAGCAGTACTTC
CDR3: CASSALTGYEQYF
D: NA
V: TRBV7-2
J: TRBJ2-7
size: NA

DNA: TGTGCCAGCAGGTTCGTGGGGGGGACCAGCACAGATACGCAGTATTTT
CDR3: CASRFVGGTSTDTQYF
D: TRBD2
V: TRBV2
J: TRBJ2-3
size: NA

DNA: TGCAGCGTCCAAGACAGGGGACAGACCCAGTACTTC
CDR3: CSVQDRGQTQYF
D: TRBD1
V: TRBV29-1
J: TRBJ2-5
size: NA

DNA: TGTGCCAGCAGCGTAGCGTCGTCGGGTTATGGCTACACCTTC
CDR3: CASSVASSGYGYTF
D: NA
V: TRBV9
J: TRBJ1-2
size: NA

DNA: TGTGCCAGCAGTGGGACAGGACCATATGGCTACACCTTC
CDR3: CASSGTGPYGYTF
D: TRBD1
V: TRBV2
J: TRBJ1-2
size: NA

DNA: TGTGCCAGCTCACCCGTACGACAGGGGGCAGGTACTGAAGCTTTCTTT
CDR3: CASSPVRQGAGTEAFF
D: TRBD1
V: TRBV18
J: TRBJ1-1
size: NA

DNA: TGCAGCGTTGGATTCCTTGGACTAGCGGGAGACGAGCAGTACTTC
CDR3: CSVGFLGLAGDEQYF
D: TRBD2
V: TRBV29-1
J: TRBJ2-7
size: NA